Following are 30 T cell receptor beta chains from one sample sequenced in a study of blood T cell repertoires in COVID-19. Measured with immunoSEQ multiplex PCR; TCRdb has only the in-frame clones, and not every one. This sample has roughly 15,000 clones; 84% occur once, and the top ten carry roughly 32%. The sample taken for sequencing was peripheral blood. The receptors here all came from a man aged 45-65 years with active COVID-19.

A single count supports this clone. V is TRBV12-5 and J is TRBJ2-3; weak D call: TRBD2 (6 bases). This CDR3 is 14 amino acids long. V was pared by 6 bases and J by 2 bases, with 12 bases between. Germline V gene sequence: CDR1 LGHNT, CDR2 FRNRAP. For the CDR3, the DNA is TGTGCTAGTGGACATAGCGGAAACACAGATACGCAGTATTTT. This encodes CASGHSGNTDTQYF. The full variable domain, completed using reference TRBV12-5 and TRBJ2-3, is DARVTQTPRHKVTEMGQEVTMRCQPILGHNTVFWYRQTMMQGLELLAYFRNRAPLDDSGMPKDRFSAEMPDATLATLKIQPSEPRDSAVYFCASGHSGNTDTQYFGPGTRLTVL.

This chain joins TRBV4-1 and TRBJ2-7, with 7 bases fitting TRBD1. Germline-derived CDR1 and CDR2 are MGHRA and YSYEKL. The V and J ends lost 4 bases and 2 bases, in that order; junction bases with no gene match: 8. This CDR3 spans 15 amino acids. The CDR3 DNA is TGCGCCAGCAGCCCAGCGTGGACAGGAACCTACGAGCAGTACTTC. It is translated as CASSPAWTGTYEQYF.

The rearrangement links TRBV5-8 to TRBJ2-3, with 9 bases fitting TRBD2. The V and J ends lost 2 bases and 3 bases, in that order; junction bases with no gene match: 7. Germline V CDR1 and CDR2: SGHTS, YDEGEE. The CDR3 totals 16 residues. This CDR3 reads CASSLGREGRTDTQYF. The CDR3 coding sequence is TGTGCCAGCAGCTTAGGGCGGGAGGGCCGGACAGATACGCAGTATTTT.

This clone came up once. The CDR3 nucleotides are TGTGCCAGCTCACCACCGCCGGGGAGCGGCACAGATACGCAGTATTTT. This gives the protein CASSPPPGSGTDTQYF. This sequence joins TRBV18 and TRBJ2-3, with a tentative D call TRBD2 (5 bases). Trimming shortened V by 0 bases and J by 1 base, and 11 bases separated the two germline ends. Germline V gives CDR1 KGHSH, CDR2 LQKENI. The CDR3 consists of 16 residues.

The chain combines TRBV6-1 with TRBJ1-6; no clear D gene. This CDR3 is built from 15 residues. Germline V gene sequence: CDR1 MNHNS, CDR2 SASEGT. V dropped 1 base and J dropped 9 bases, with 13 bases sitting between them. Here the CDR3 reads CASSEGRTVASPLHF. CDR3 nucleotides: TGTGCCAGCAGTGAAGGACGGACTGTCGCTTCACCCCTCCACTTT.

The chain combines TRBV11-2 with TRBJ2-1, with D uncertain. The CDR3 length is 17 residues. The germline gives CDR1 SGHAT, CDR2 FQNNGV. V lost 0 bases, J lost 0 bases, and 12 bases lay in between. As DNA, the CDR3 is TGTGCCAGCAGCTTAGAAGTGAGTTATAGCTCCTACAATGAGCAGTTCTTC. Protein product: CASSLEVSYSSYNEQFF.

The chain is built from TRBV2 and TRBJ2-2; 7 positions match TRBD1. Losses at the gene ends were 4 bases for V and 5 bases for J; bases not matched to a gene: 16. Germline CDR1 SNHLY, CDR2 FYNNEI. This CDR3 spans 18 amino acids. The CDR3 region is CASSGSDRAKGLTGELFF. CDR3 in DNA: TGTGCCAGCAGTGGTAGCGACAGGGCAAAGGGGCTGACCGGGGAGCTGTTTTTT.

The genes are TRBV4-2 and TRBJ2-6; 8 bases are shared with TRBD2. The germline V gene has CDR1 LGHNA and CDR2 YNFKEQ. V dropped 3 bases and J dropped 3; count of bases not matched to a gene: 4. CDR3 length: 16 residues. The chain's CDR3 is CASSHPGGVGANVLTF. In DNA form, the CDR3 reads TGTGCCAGCAGCCACCCCGGGGGGGTTGGGGCCAACGTCCTGACTTTC.

The chain uses TRBV4-1 and TRBJ2-5, with 8 positions matching TRBD2. The CDR3 totals 16 residues. CDR1 is MGHRA and CDR2 is YSYEKL in the germline V gene. The V segment lost 1 base and the J segment 5 bases; nucleotides outside the gene matches: 9. CDR3 DNA: TGCGCCAGCAGCCAAGTGGGTAGCGGGATGGGGGAGACCCAGTACTTC. This translates into CASSQVGSGMGETQYF.

The count of this clone is one. The V and J genes are TRBV27 and TRBJ1-4; tentatively, D is TRBD1 (6 bases). Per germline, CDR1 MNHEY and CDR2 SMNVEV (reference sequence). CDR3 size: 16 residues. Trimming removed 0 bases at V and 5 bases at J, with 13 bases between. CDR3 bases: TGTGCCAGCAGTTTATCACAGGGTGGGGGAAATGAAAAACTGTTTTTT. Its protein product is CASSLSQGGGNEKLFF.

This chain links TRBV18 with TRBJ2-5; possibly TRBD2 for D (5 bases). V gave up 2 bases and J gave up 0 bases, with 7 bases separating them. The CDR3 runs to 14 residues. The V gene's germline CDR1 is KGHSH and CDR2 LQKENI. This chain's CDR3 is CASSPSGNQETQYF. The CDR3 nucleotides read TGTGCCAGCTCACCATCCGGGAACCAAGAGACCCAGTACTTC.

J is TRBJ2-2 and V is TRBV3-1 (or the pseudogene TRBV3-2); a weak D match, TRBD2 (6 bases). The V and J ends lost 2 bases and 6 bases respectively, with 16 bases between them. Germline values: CDR1 LGHDT, CDR2 YNNKEL (reference sequence). CDR3 length: 16 amino acids. CDR3 bases: TGTGCCAGCAGCCAATCGCTACCGGGAGAGGCCGGGGAGCTGTTTTTT. It yields the protein CASSQSLPGEAGELFF.

V gene TRBV5-1 combines with J gene TRBJ2-3, with 7 bases that match TRBD1. CDR3 length: 15 amino acids. With V trimmed by 5 bases and J by 4 bases, 10 bases remained unmatched. Germline V CDR1 and CDR2: SGHRS, YFSETQ. Written as DNA, the CDR3 is TGCGCCAGCAGTTTCGAGGGGGCGCCGGCAGATACGCAGTATTTT. Amino acids: CASSFEGAPADTQYF.

This rearrangement joins TRBV23-1 to TRBJ1-5; 7 bases match TRBD1. TRBV23-1 is classed as an ORF, of uncertain function. CDR3 size: 15 residues. The ends lost 6 bases at V and 6 bases at J; junction bases unmatched: 11. For the CDR3, the DNA is TGCGCCAGCAGCCGAAGAGGACAGGACGGTCAGCCCCAGCATTTT. Its translation is CASSRRGQDGQPQHF.

This sequence joins TRBV3-1 (or the pseudogene TRBV3-2) and TRBJ2-5; 7 bases align to TRBD2. The CDR3 covers 15 residues. Per the germline V gene, CDR1 is LGHDT and CDR2 is YNNKEL (reference sequence). The J segment lost 5 bases and the V segment lost 0 bases, leaving 6 bases of the junction unmatched. The CDR3 here is CASSQEVGGPETQYF. For the CDR3, the DNA is TGTGCCAGCAGCCAAGAGGTGGGAGGGCCTGAGACCCAGTACTTC.

The V call is TRBV27, the J call TRBJ2-1, with 9 bases lining up with TRBD2. The CDR3 consists of 15 residues. The germline V gene has CDR1 MNHEY and CDR2 SMNVEV (reference sequence). With 6 bases clipped from V and 6 bases from J, the junction kept 9 bases outside the gene matches. CDR3 sequence: CASSWGAGGGNEQFF. Written as DNA, the CDR3 is TGTGCCAGCAGCTGGGGAGCGGGAGGTGGCAATGAGCAGTTCTTC.

This rearrangement joins TRBV6-1 to TRBJ2-7; TRBD2 matches at 10 bases. The CDR3 is 18 amino acids. Germline V gene lookup returns CDR1 MNHNS and CDR2 SASEGT. Trimming cost V 4 bases and J 3 bases; bases outside gene matches: 15. Here the CDR3 reads CASSGVVVKREGLYEQYF. CDR3 coding DNA: TGTGCCAGCAGTGGGGTCGTTGTTAAGCGGGAGGGCCTCTACGAGCAGTACTTC.

The V call is TRBV5-6, the J call TRBJ2-5; D perhaps matches TRBD1 (6 bases). CDR1 is SGHDT, CDR2 YYEEEE, per germline. Trimming removed 5 bases at V and 2 bases at J, with 13 bases between. The CDR3 length is 14 residues. This chain's CDR3 is CASSPRTVQETQYF. CDR3 coding DNA: TGTGCCAGCAGTCCGCGGACAGTTCAAGAGACCCAGTACTTC.

This sequence joins TRBV27 and TRBJ2-7; TRBD2 matches 8 bases. The CDR3 sequence is 15 residues long. Germline assignment: CDR1 MNHEY and CDR2 SMNVEV (reference sequence). V trimming: 4 bases; J trimming: 5 bases; junction bases outside the gene matches: 10. CDR3 protein: CASSSPDGRAHEQYF. The CDR3, as DNA: TGTGCCAGCAGTTCCCCGGACGGGAGGGCCCACGAGCAGTACTTC.

The chain combines TRBV6-5 with TRBJ1-1, with 9 bases fitting TRBD1. The germline CDR1 and CDR2 sequences are MNHEY and SVGAGI. After removal of 8 bases from V and 1 base from J, the junction contained 8 bases not matched to a gene. The CDR3 has 15 residues. The CDR3 protein is CASGPLTGGNTEAFF. The CDR3 nucleotides are TGTGCCAGCGGACCGCTGACAGGGGGGAACACTGAAGCTTTCTTT.

The chain couples TRBV6-5 to TRBJ2-5; D is perhaps TRBD2 (6 bases). Germline V gives CDR1 MNHEY, CDR2 SVGAGI. The CDR3 extends over 13 amino acids. Trimming pared 6 bases from V and 6 bases from J, leaving 14 bases between. In DNA form, the CDR3 reads TGTGCCAGCAGCTCTACTAGCACCCAGACCCAGTACTTC. Its protein is CASSSTSTQTQYF.

This clone was recorded once. The chain is built from TRBV27 and TRBJ1-2; TRBD1 aligns across 7 bases. V lost 0 bases to trimming and J lost 7 bases; unmatched junction nucleotides: 8. CDR1 is MNHEY and CDR2 is SMNVEV in the germline V gene (reference sequence). The CDR3 has 15 residues. The CDR3 reads CASSLSGRGVVGYTF. CDR3 DNA: TGTGCCAGCAGTTTATCAGGCAGGGGGGTTGTTGGCTACACCTTC.

The chain combines TRBV5-4 with TRBJ2-3; 9 positions agree with TRBD2. This CDR3 has 14 amino acids. Germline CDR1 and CDR2: SGHNT and YYREEE (reference sequence). V trimming: 3 bases; J trimming: 3 bases; junction bases outside the gene matches: 2. In DNA, the CDR3 is TGTGCCAGCAGCTATAGCGGGAGAACAGATACGCAGTATTTT. Protein sequence: CASSYSGRTDTQYF.

This clone ranks as large. Other DNA sequences of this sample code for an identical CDR3. CDR3: CATSRTGDAYEQYF. The CDR3, as DNA: TGTGCCACCAGCAGAACAGGGGATGCCTACGAGCAGTACTTC. The chain is built from TRBV15 and TRBJ2-7; 7 bases are a match to TRBD1. Unmatched junction bases numbered 3, after V lost 2 bases and J lost 2 bases. The CDR3 has 14 residues. CDR1 and CDR2 (germline): LNHNV, YYDKDF (reference sequence).

This rearrangement joins TRBV7-9 to TRBJ1-1; TRBD1 matches 8 bases. CDR3 length: 15 amino acids. The junction had 5 bases not matched to a gene; V was cut back by 4 bases and J by 1 base. Germline assignment: CDR1 SEHNR and CDR2 FQNEAQ (reference sequence). CDR3 sequence (DNA): TGTGCCAGCAGCTCATCCGGGACAGGGAACACTGAAGCTTTCTTT. Protein product: CASSSSGTGNTEAFF.

As for this clone: A much larger clone lies a single base off, so this may be a read error. In the same sample, other DNA sequences code for this CDR3. The gene calls are TRBV27 and TRBJ2-3, with 7 bases lining up with TRBD1. V was clipped by 3 bases and J by 2 bases; unmatched bases: 2. From germline, CDR1 is MNHEY and CDR2 SMNVEV (reference sequence). The length of the CDR3 is 14 residues. CDR3 DNA sequence: TGTGCCAGCAGTTTCCAGGGGGACACAGATACGCAGTATTTT. Translation gives CASSFQGDTDTQYF.

This chain connects TRBV6-1 to TRBJ2-1; D uncertain. Per germline, CDR1 MNHNS and CDR2 SASEGT. Deletions cut 2 bases from V and 0 bases from J, with 8 bases between. The CDR3 length is 15 residues. CDR3 protein: CASSEMADSYNEQFF. The CDR3 DNA reads as TGTGCCAGCAGTGAAATGGCGGACTCCTACAATGAGCAGTTCTTC.

The CDR3 loop is CASSSYRGGLDQPQHF. The CDR3 DNA is TGTGCCAGCAGTTCTTACAGGGGTGGACTCGATCAGCCCCAGCATTTT. The chain employs TRBV28 and TRBJ1-5; 7 nucleotides match TRBD1. This CDR3 comprises 16 residues. CDR1 and CDR2 from the germline V gene are MDHEN and SYDVKM. V gave up 4 bases and J gave up 5 bases; unmatched junction bases: 11.

The chain has TRBV11-2 and TRBJ2-1; tentative D call: TRBD2 (6 bases). Trimming stripped 6 bases from V and 8 bases from J, with 11 bases between. This CDR3 is 12 amino acids long. Germline V lookup: CDR1 SGHAT, CDR2 FQNNGV. The CDR3 nucleotides read TGTGCCAGCAGGGCTATAGCGGATGAGCAGTTCTTC. Translated, it gives CASRAIADEQFF.

This chain uses TRBV12-3 or TRBV12-4 with TRBJ2-7; 7 nucleotides line up with TRBD2. V lost 6 bases to trimming and J lost 2 bases; unmatched junction nucleotides: 4. This CDR3 comprises 13 residues. The CDR3 is CASSLAEPYEQYF. The CDR3 DNA is TGTGCCAGCAGCCTAGCGGAACCCTACGAGCAGTACTTC.